This entry lists 11 T cell receptor beta chains sequenced from one sample in a study of shared clonotypes between healthy human individuals. Clones were read by immunoSEQ multiplex PCR, and TCRdb kept only the in-frame ones, dropping some. The table shows more than 2,000,000 clones, with 80% to 95% occurring only once. Sample: naive CD4+ T cells from PBMCs. Subset: CD45RA+ positively selected. The receptors shown here come from a man aged 18 to 29 in good health. Some clones in this sample may be carry-over from other donors' samples.

To note about this clone: A much larger clone is a single base away; this may be a read error. Other DNA variants within this sample encode the same CDR3. The gene calls are TRBV5-1 and TRBJ2-7; TRBD1 aligns across 10 bases. J lost 4 bases, V lost 0 bases, and 1 base had no gene match. CDR3 length: 14 amino acids. Germline CDR1 is SGHRS and CDR2 is YFSETQ. CDR3 nucleotides: TGCGCCAGCAGCTTGGGACAGGGGGCTTACGAGCAGTACTTC. Its protein product is CASSLGQGAYEQYF.

The chain uses TRBV27 and TRBJ2-1; 13 bases agree with TRBD2. J gave up 7 bases and V 3 bases, and 15 bases lay outside the gene matches. Germline V lookup: CDR1 MNHEY, CDR2 SMNVEV (reference sequence). The CDR3 contains 19 residues. DNA for the CDR3: TGTGCCAGCAGTTTGGGACTAGCGGGAATATCGGAACTATCTAATGAGCAGTTCTTC. Protein: CASSLGLAGISELSNEQFF.

As for this clone: The junction differs from germline at one of its ends, possibly a read error. V is TRBV28 and J is TRBJ2-7; possible D gene TRBD2, 6 bases. The CDR3 length is 11 residues. Germline CDR1 reads MDHEN; CDR2 reads SYDVKM. The CDR3 nucleotides are TGTGCCAGCAGCACCAGCGGCGGGACGGACTTC. Translated: CASSTSGGTDF.

The chain links TRBV28 to TRBJ1-5; no clear D gene. Germline V gene data show CDR1 as MDHEN and CDR2 as SYDVKM. Trimming took off 5 bases at V and 9 bases at J, with 11 bases between the two ends. The CDR3 covers 12 residues. The CDR3 DNA reads as TGTGCCAGCAGTCTGACCGGACGGCCCCAGCATTTT. As protein: CASSLTGRPQHF.

The rearrangement joins TRBV28 to TRBJ2-4; D ambiguous. Trimming took off 3 bases at V and 2 bases at J, with 11 bases between the two ends. Per germline, CDR1 MDHEN and CDR2 SYDVKM. The CDR3 totals 15 residues. This CDR3 reads CASSLGGRSKNIQYF. CDR3 coding DNA: TGTGCCAGCAGTTTGGGCGGTCGGTCCAAAAACATTCAGTACTTC.

The CDR3 nucleotides are TGCAGCGTTGTGGGAAGGACCGGGGAGCTGTTTTTT. Amino acids: CSVVGRTGELFF. The chain combines TRBV29-1 with TRBJ2-2; unclear D gene. This CDR3 spans 12 amino acids. CDR1 is SQVTM and CDR2 is ANQGSEA in the germline V gene. V was trimmed by 4 bases and J by 5 bases, leaving 8 bases between them.

This clone was found once. The chain uses TRBV19 and TRBJ2-5; weak D call: TRBD2 (6 bases). CDR3 length: 16 residues. Between the trimmed V and J ends, which lost 3 bases and 2 bases, there was a span of 16 bases. Germline V lookup: CDR1 LNHDA, CDR2 SQIVND (reference sequence). CDR3 in DNA: TGTGCCAGTAGTATTCTAGGGCGGGACTTTCAAGAGACCCAGTACTTC. It translates to CASSILGRDFQETQYF.

This chain connects TRBV9 to TRBJ2-1; D possibly corresponds to TRBD2 (6 bases). The germline V and J ends were trimmed by 0 bases and 3 bases, with 13 bases remaining between them. The CDR3 runs 16 residues. Germline lookup yields CDR1 SGDLS and CDR2 YYNGEE. The CDR3 loop reads CASSVGGTPSYNEQFF. CDR3 DNA: TGTGCCAGCAGCGTAGGAGGGACTCCCAGCTACAATGAGCAGTTCTTC.

The chain combines TRBV28 with TRBJ1-2; D not resolved. The V end lost 7 bases, the J end lost 4 bases, and 22 bases lay between the germline ends. Germline-derived CDR1 and CDR2 are MDHEN and SYDVKM. This CDR3 has 16 residues. CDR3 nucleotides: TGTGCCAGCACCCCGCCGGGCGAATCAAAAAGCTATGGCTACACCTTC. Protein: CASTPPGESKSYGYTF.

The rearrangement links TRBV6-6 to TRBJ2-3; 7 positions match TRBD1. With V trimmed by 7 bases and J by 6 bases, 13 bases remained unmatched. The CDR3 has 15 residues. Germline lookup yields CDR1 MNHNY and CDR2 SVGAGI (reference sequence). The CDR3 is CASTPGQAQTDTQYF. Here the CDR3 DNA reads TGTGCCAGCACTCCTGGACAGGCTCAGACGGATACGCAGTATTTT.

The chain has TRBV6-5 and TRBJ1-1, with 8 bases that match TRBD1. Looked up from germline, CDR1 is MNHEY and CDR2 is SVGAGI. The CDR3 spans 15 residues. Losses at the gene ends were 6 bases for V and 1 base for J; bases not matched to a gene: 7. The CDR3 reads CASRLRQGRNTEAFF. The CDR3 region has the DNA TGTGCCAGCAGACTCCGACAGGGGCGGAACACTGAAGCTTTCTTT.